This T cell receptor beta chain derives from a study of CD8+ T cells in alopecia areata. About the research overall: Disease severity was quantified as SALT score of affected scalp area.

RNA extraction was followed by reverse transcription into cDNA, which acted as the sequencing template. Only in-frame clones appear in the TCRdb table, and some are missing; sequencing was by immunoSEQ multiplex PCR. The sample has approximately 210,000 clones, around 66% seen once. In this sample, this clone turned up a few times. Its antigen is not identified. Treatment defined: oral pan-JAK inhibitor, 5-10 mg twice daily. Study outcomes and limitations: Both scalp clonality and the expanded CD8+ clones among the top 100 showed a significant decrease with tofacitinib. Sequencing of scalp samples also includes resident alphabeta T cells from normal skin. Persistence of many expanded lesional clones was seen in scalp and blood during tofacitinib.

V was shortened by 10 bases and J by 2 bases, with 15 bases between the two germline ends. Germline values: CDR1 MNHNS, CDR2 SASEGT. The CDR3 extends over 14 amino acids. The sequencing used CD4+ T cells sorted from blood, collected at approximately week 42, from a patient treated with tofacitinib. The clonotype was recovered from a human donor with alopecia areata. V is TRBV6-1 and J is TRBJ2-1; D gene ambiguous. CDR3 nucleotides: TGTGCCACAAAGCCCCAGGCCGCCTACAATGAGCAGTTCTTC. It translates to CATKPQAAYNEQFF.